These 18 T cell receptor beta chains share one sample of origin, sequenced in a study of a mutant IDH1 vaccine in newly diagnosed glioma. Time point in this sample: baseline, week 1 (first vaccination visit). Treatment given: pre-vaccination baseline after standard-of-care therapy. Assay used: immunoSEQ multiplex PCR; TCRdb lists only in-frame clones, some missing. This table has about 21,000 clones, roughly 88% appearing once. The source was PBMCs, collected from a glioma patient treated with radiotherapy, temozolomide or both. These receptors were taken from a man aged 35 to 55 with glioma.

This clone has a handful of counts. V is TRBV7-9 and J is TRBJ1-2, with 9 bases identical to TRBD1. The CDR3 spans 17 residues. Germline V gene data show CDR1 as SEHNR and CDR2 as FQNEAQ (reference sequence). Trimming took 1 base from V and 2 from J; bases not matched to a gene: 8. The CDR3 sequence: CASSLEWGTGKNYGYTF. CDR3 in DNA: TGTGCCAGCAGCTTAGAATGGGGGACAGGGAAGAACTATGGCTACACCTTC.

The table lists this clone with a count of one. This chain's CDR3 is CASSFGGGDEKLFF. The CDR3 region has the DNA TGTGCCAGCAGCTTTGGAGGTGGGGATGAAAAACTGTTTTTT. The gene calls are TRBV7-9 and TRBJ1-4; D is unresolved. Trimming left V 3 bases short and J 6 bases short, with 11 bases between. Per germline, CDR1 SEHNR and CDR2 FQNEAQ (reference sequence). This CDR3 is built from 14 residues. Looking up the rest from reference TRBV7-9 and TRBJ1-4 gives the full variable domain: DTGVSQNPRHKITKRGQNVTFRCDPISEHNRLYWYRQTLGQGPEFLTYFQNEAQLEKSRLLSDRFSAERPKGSFSTLEIQRTEQGDSAMYLCASSFGGGDEKLFFGSGTQLSVL.

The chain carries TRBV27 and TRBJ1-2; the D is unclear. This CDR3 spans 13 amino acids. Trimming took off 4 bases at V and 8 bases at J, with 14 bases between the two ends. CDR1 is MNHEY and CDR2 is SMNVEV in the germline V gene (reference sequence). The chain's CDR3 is CASSYLRTGGYTF. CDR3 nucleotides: TGTGCCAGCAGTTACTTGAGGACGGGCGGCTACACCTTC.

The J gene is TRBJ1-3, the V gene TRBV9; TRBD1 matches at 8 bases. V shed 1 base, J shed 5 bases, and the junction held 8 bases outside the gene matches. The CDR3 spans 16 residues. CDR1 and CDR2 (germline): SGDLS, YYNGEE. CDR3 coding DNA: TGTGCCAGCAGCGTACTGGCAGGGGGCACCAGAAACACCATATATTTT. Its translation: CASSVLAGGTRNTIYF.

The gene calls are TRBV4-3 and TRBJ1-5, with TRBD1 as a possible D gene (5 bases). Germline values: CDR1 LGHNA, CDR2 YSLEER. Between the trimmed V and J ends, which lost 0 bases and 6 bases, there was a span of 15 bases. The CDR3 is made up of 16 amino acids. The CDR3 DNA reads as TGCGCCAGCAGCCAAGATAGGGTCGGGGGAACTCAGCCCCAGCATTTT. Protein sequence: CASSQDRVGGTQPQHF.

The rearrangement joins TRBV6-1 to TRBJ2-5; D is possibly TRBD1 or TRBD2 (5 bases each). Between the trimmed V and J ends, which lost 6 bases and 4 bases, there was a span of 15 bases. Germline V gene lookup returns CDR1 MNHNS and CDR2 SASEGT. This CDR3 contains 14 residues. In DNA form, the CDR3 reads TGTGCCAGCAGACGAGGGTCAGGGATAGAGACCCAGTACTTC. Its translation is CASRRGSGIETQYF.

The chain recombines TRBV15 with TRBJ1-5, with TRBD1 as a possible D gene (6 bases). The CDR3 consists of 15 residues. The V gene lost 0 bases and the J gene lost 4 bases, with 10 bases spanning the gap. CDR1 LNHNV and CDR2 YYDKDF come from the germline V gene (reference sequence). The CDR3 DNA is TGTGCCACCAGCAGAGACGGGGGGCGTAATCAGCCCCAGCATTTT. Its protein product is CATSRDGGRNQPQHF. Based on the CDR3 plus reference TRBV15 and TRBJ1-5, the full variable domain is DAMVIQNPRYQVTQFGKPVTLSCSQTLNHNVMYWYQQKSSQAPKLLFHYYDKDFNNEADTPDNFQSRRPNTSFCFLDIRSPGLGDTAMYLCATSRDGGRNQPQHFGDGTRLSIL.

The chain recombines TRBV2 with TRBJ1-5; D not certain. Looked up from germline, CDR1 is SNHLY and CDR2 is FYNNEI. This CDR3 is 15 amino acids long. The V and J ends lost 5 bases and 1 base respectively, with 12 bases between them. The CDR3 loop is CASSRQEQSNQPQHF. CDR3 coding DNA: TGTGCCAGCAGTAGGCAAGAACAGAGCAATCAGCCCCAGCATTTT.

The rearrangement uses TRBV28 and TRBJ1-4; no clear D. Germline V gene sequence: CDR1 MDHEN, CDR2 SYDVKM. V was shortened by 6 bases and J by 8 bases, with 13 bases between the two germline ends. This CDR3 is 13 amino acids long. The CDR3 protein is CASRMAFGEKLFF. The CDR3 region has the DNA TGTGCCAGCAGGATGGCCTTCGGGGAAAAACTGTTTTTT. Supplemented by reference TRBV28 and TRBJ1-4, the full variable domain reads DVKVTQSSRYLVKRTGEKVFLECVQDMDHENMFWYRQDPGLGLRLIYFSYDVKMKEKGDIPEGYSVSREKKERFSLILESASTNQTSMYLCASRMAFGEKLFFGSGTQLSVL.

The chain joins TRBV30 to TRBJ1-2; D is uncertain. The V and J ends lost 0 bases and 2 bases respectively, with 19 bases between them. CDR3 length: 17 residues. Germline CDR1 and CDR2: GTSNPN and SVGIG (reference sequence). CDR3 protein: CAWSVLARSAANYGYTF. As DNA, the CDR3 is TGTGCCTGGAGTGTACTGGCCCGGTCTGCAGCCAACTATGGCTACACCTTC.

CDR3 loop: CASSPSGTGLDGYTF. Here the CDR3 DNA reads TGTGCCAGCAGCCCCTCGGGGACAGGGTTAGATGGCTACACCTTC. This chain connects TRBV9 to TRBJ1-2, with 9 positions matching TRBD1. The CDR3 runs to 15 residues. CDR1 and CDR2 (germline): SGDLS, YYNGEE. V dropped 4 bases and J dropped 6; count of bases not matched to a gene: 10.

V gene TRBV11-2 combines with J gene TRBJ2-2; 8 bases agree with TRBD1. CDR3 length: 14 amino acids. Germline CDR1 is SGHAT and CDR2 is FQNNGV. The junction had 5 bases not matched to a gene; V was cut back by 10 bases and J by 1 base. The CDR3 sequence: CATRQGMNTGELFF. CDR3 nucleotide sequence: TGTGCCACCAGACAGGGGATGAACACCGGGGAGCTGTTTTTT. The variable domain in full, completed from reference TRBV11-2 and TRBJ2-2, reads EAGVAQSPRYKIIEKRQSVAFWCNPISGHATLYWYQQILGQGPKLLIQFQNNGVVDDSQLPKDRFSAERLKGVDSTLKIQPAKLEDSAVYLCATRQGMNTGELFFGEGSRLTVL.

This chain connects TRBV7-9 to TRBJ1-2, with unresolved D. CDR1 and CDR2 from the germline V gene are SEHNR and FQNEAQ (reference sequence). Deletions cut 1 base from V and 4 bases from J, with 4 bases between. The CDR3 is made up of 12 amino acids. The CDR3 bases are TGTGCCAGCAGCTTAGACAGCTATGGCTACACCTTC. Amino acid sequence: CASSLDSYGYTF. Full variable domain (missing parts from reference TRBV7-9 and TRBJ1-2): DTGVSQNPRHKITKRGQNVTFRCDPISEHNRLYWYRQTLGQGPEFLTYFQNEAQLEKSRLLSDRFSAERPKGSFSTLEIQRTEQGDSAMYLCASSLDSYGYTFGSGTRLTVV.

The CDR3 protein is CASRRLGGEQFF. The CDR3 DNA sequence: TGTGCCAGTAGACGACTCGGGGGAGAGCAGTTCTTC. This sequence joins TRBV19 and TRBJ2-1, with D perhaps matching TRBD2 (6 bases). CDR3 length: 12 residues. V was clipped by 6 bases and J by 10 bases, with 13 bases between them. Germline CDR1 and CDR2: LNHDA and SQIVND (reference sequence).

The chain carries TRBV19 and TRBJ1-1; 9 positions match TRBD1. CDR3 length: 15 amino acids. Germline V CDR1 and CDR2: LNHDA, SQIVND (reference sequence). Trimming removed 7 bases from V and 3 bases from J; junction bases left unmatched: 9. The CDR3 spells CASMYTGGKDTEAFF. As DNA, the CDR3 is TGTGCCAGTATGTACACAGGGGGCAAGGACACTGAAGCTTTCTTT.

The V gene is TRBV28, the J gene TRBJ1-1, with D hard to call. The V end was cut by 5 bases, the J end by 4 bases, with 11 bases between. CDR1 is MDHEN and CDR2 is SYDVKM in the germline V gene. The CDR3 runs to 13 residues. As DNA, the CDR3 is TGTGCCAGCAGTCCACCCCGTCGCACTGAAGCTTTCTTT. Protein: CASSPPRRTEAFF.

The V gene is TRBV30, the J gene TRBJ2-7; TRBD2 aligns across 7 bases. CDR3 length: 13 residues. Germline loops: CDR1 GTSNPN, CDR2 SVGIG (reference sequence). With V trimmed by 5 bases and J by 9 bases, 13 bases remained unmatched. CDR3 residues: CAWDRGGGGRQYV. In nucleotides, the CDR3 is TGTGCCTGGGACCGTGGAGGCGGGGGTCGGCAGTACGTC.

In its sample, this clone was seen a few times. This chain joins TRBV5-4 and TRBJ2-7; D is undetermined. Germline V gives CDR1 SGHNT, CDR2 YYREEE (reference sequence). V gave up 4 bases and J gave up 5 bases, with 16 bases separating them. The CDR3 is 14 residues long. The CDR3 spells CASSPHGLDHEQYV. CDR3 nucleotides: TGTGCCAGCAGCCCCCACGGCCTGGACCACGAGCAGTACGTC.